This is a list of T cell receptor beta chains from one sample in a study of response to subunit inactivated influenza vaccine. A single record per CDR3 protein comes from TCRdb applying MiXCR to the RT-PCR reads. Here the sample spans 500,000 or so distinct CDR3 sequences, approximately 17% being singletons. The sequencing used CD4+ T cells sorted from PBMCs, collected 23 months after vaccination. These receptors came from a man between 50 and 75 years old who received an inactivated influenza vaccine. Each CDR3 is given with its conserved first and last residue. A D gene is named only where the DNA matches it firmly. Expanded clones get a size class; other rows say once, few or many, or leave the size out.

V gene	J gene	clone size	D gene	CDR3 protein	CDR3 DNA
TRBV6-5	TRBJ1-6	many	NA	CASSSDDVNSPLHF	TGTGCCAGCAGTTCGGATGACGTTAATTCACCCCTCCACTTT
TRBV20-1	TRBJ2-7	few	NA	CSARPLRTGASYEQYF	TGCAGTGCTAGACCATTACGAACCGGGGCGTCCTACGAGCAGTACTTC
TRBV7-2	TRBJ2-5	few	TRBD1	CASSSLSRDRAQYF	TGTGCCAGCAGCTCCTTGTCCCGGGACAGGGCCCAGTACTTC
TRBV11-1	TRBJ2-3	NA	NA	CASSLTRGGAILSTDTQYF	TGTGCCAGCAGCTTAACCAGAGGTGGCGCAATTCTGAGCACAGATACGCAGTATTTT
TRBV15	TRBJ2-2	few	NA	CATSRTGFVDTGELFF	TGTGCCACCAGCAGAACAGGGTTTGTTGACACCGGGGAGCTGTTTTTT
TRBV20-1	TRBJ2-1	few	NA	CSAHSGPLYNEQFF	TGCAGTGCTCATAGCGGCCCCCTCTACAATGAGCAGTTCTTC
TRBV18	TRBJ2-5	few	TRBD2	CASSPPSTSGETQYF	TGTGCCAGCTCACCACCTTCGACTAGCGGTGAGACCCAGTACTTC
TRBV6-2/TRBV6-3	TRBJ2-2	NA	NA	CASSPRWTGELFF	TGTGCCAGCAGCCCGAGGTGGACCGGGGAGCTGTTTTTT
TRBV5-1	TRBJ2-1	NA	NA	CASSFRAVNDEQFF	TGCGCCAGCAGCTTCAGAGCGGTTAACGATGAGCAGTTCTTC
TRBV18	TRBJ2-7	NA	NA	CASSPTTGEQYF	TGTGCCAGCTCACCAACGACTGGCGAGCAGTACTTC
TRBV18	TRBJ2-7	few	NA	CASVMTSGVYEQYF	TGTGCCAGCGTGATGACTAGTGGAGTCTACGAGCAGTACTTC
TRBV12-3/TRBV12-4	TRBJ2-3	NA	TRBD2	CASSLGPRWTSRPDTQYF	TGTGCCAGCAGTTTAGGGCCCCGGTGGACTAGCAGGCCAGATACGCAGTATTTT
TRBV29-1	TRBJ2-7	NA	NA	CSVEPLGESTYEQYF	TGCAGCGTTGAACCCCTGGGGGAGTCCACCTACGAGCAGTACTTC
TRBV12-3/TRBV12-4	TRBJ1-5	NA	NA	CASRSGAGSPQHF	TGTGCCAGCAGGTCAGGGGCGGGGAGTCCCCAGCATTTT
TRBV27	TRBJ1-2	NA	NA	CASSSLGMGYTF	TGTGCCAGCAGCTCCCTGGGGATGGGCTACACCTTC
TRBV3-1	TRBJ2-2	NA	NA	CASSPGRGGELFF	TGTGCCAGCAGCCCCGGTAGGGGCGGGGAGCTGTTTTTT
TRBV7-2	TRBJ2-3	NA	TRBD2	CASSRSGRPTDTQYF	TGTGCCAGCAGCCGTAGCGGGAGGCCCACAGATACGCAGTATTTT
TRBV5-4	TRBJ1-1	few	TRBD1	CASSATGGSHTEAFF	TGTGCCAGCAGCGCTACAGGGGGGAGTCACACTGAAGCTTTCTTT
TRBV11-2	TRBJ2-2	few	TRBD1	CASSLQSWTGGFANTGELFF	TGTGCCAGCAGCTTACAGTCGTGGACAGGGGGGTTCGCGAACACCGGGGAGCTGTTTTTT
TRBV6-2/TRBV6-3	TRBJ2-3	few	TRBD2	CASASGTSTDTQYF	TGTGCCAGCGCTAGCGGGACCTCCACAGATACGCAGTATTTT
TRBV20-1	TRBJ2-1	NA	TRBD2	CSSGTSGNQQFF	TGCAGCTCCGGGACTAGCGGGAATCAGCAGTTCTTC
TRBV28	TRBJ1-2	NA	NA	CASSPWTVVYGYTF	TGTGCCAGCAGTCCCTGGACGGTAGTCTATGGCTACACCTTC
TRBV10-3	TRBJ2-5	NA	TRBD2	CAISGTRTSGEETQYF	TGTGCCATCAGTGGAACCCGGACTAGCGGAGAAGAGACCCAGTACTTC
TRBV20-1	TRBJ2-7	few	TRBD1	CSAPSDRTYEQYF	TGCAGTGCTCCCTCGGACAGGACTTACGAGCAGTACTTC
TRBV2	TRBJ2-7	few	TRBD1	CASSFQRGLGEQYF	TGTGCCAGCAGTTTCCAGAGGGGGCTAGGCGAGCAGTACTTC
TRBV11-2	TRBJ2-2	NA	NA	CASSLDGRNPGRLFF	TGTGCCAGCAGCTTAGATGGGAGGAACCCGGGAAGGCTGTTTTTT
TRBV6-2/TRBV6-3	TRBJ2-1	NA	NA	CASSWGRPNEQFF	TGTGCCAGCAGCTGGGGCAGGCCGAATGAGCAGTTCTTC
TRBV5-1	TRBJ2-7	NA	TRBD1	CASSSKTGTYEQYF	TGCGCCAGCAGTTCCAAGACAGGGACCTACGAGCAGTACTTC